This T cell receptor (beta chain) stems from a study of T cells in Graves' hyperthyroidism and ophthalmopathy. Trimming took off 6 bases at V and 5 bases at J, with 16 bases between the two ends. Germline V gives CDR1 SNHLY, CDR2 FYNNEI. CDR3 size: 14 residues. At least ten counts were recorded for this clonotype. Amplification of TCR beta CDR3 regions was performed using RNA transcripts as template. HTBI primers drove first-round RT-PCR of the TCR CDR3. Via MiXCR, TCRdb re-called the multiplex PCR reads, giving one row per CDR3 protein. Among around 690,000 distinct CDR3 sequences, 17% were seen once, and the ten largest hold roughly 15%.

This sequence was found in a man aged 45-65 years with Graves' hyperthyroidism. Input material: blood. V and J are TRBV2 and TRBJ1-1, with D maybe TRBD1 (6 bases). The CDR3 coding sequence is TGTGCCAGCAGCCCGCAGGGGTTGGCTACTGAAGCTTTCTTT. Its protein is CASSPQGLATEAFF.